This T cell receptor beta chain originates from a study of blood T cell repertoires in COVID-19. Study background: Researchers got acute and convalescent COVID-19 samples from the United States, Italy and Spain. T cells, B-cell-depleted T cells, or PBMCs provided the cDNA or gDNA that served as material.

In the authors' workflow: By means of reference gene primer amplification, nucleated cell counts were estimated. The table came from immunoSEQ multiplex PCR; TCRdb's copy has only in-frame clones and leaves some out. Clonal size and the V and J genes are those of that table, whereas D and trimming came from the DNA. This sample carries over 50,000 clones, 80% to 90% of them seen once, and the ten largest clones take 7% to 10%. Trimming cost V 3 bases and J 5 bases; bases outside gene matches: 7. The CDR3 covers 15 residues. Germline CDR1 and CDR2: SGDLS and YYNGEE. The chain employs TRBV9 and TRBJ2-3; 9 positions match TRBD1. This sequence was found in a middle-aged man with active COVID-19. Material for sequencing was peripheral blood. The CDR3 reads CASSAWTGEVDTQYF. In nucleotides, the CDR3 is TGTGCCAGCAGCGCCTGGACAGGGGAGGTAGATACGCAGTATTTT. The full variable domain, rest sourced from reference TRBV9 and TRBJ2-3, is DSGVTQTPKHLITATGQRVTLRCSPRSGDLSVYWYQQSLDQGLQFLIQYYNGEERAKGNILERFSAQQFPDLHSELNLSSLELGDSALYFCASSAWTGEVDTQYFGPGTRLTVL.